Shown below are 14 T cell receptor beta chains from a single sample sequenced in a study of cytomegalovirus exposure and HLA in healthy donors. The study ran its PCR with 60 Vbeta and 13 Jbeta primers. Clones were sequenced by immunoSEQ multiplex PCR, and TCRdb holds only the in-frame ones, with some missing. The sample carries around 180,000 clones, around 82% recorded once. The sequencing sample was made of PBMCs. The receptors shown here come from a man between 18 and 35 years old in good health and CMV-seronegative.

The chain recombines TRBV19 with TRBJ2-2; D is perhaps TRBD2 (6 bases). CDR1 is LNHDA and CDR2 is SQIVND in the germline V gene (reference sequence). The CDR3 spans 15 residues. V lost 0 bases, J lost 2 bases, and 7 bases lay in between. The CDR3 nucleotides are TGTGCCAGTAGTATAGATAGCGGCAACACCGGGGAGCTGTTTTTT. It translates to CASSIDSGNTGELFF.

This clone was recorded only once. This could be a read error, since a much larger clone is one nucleotide away. V gene TRBV6-5 combines with J gene TRBJ2-1, with 11 positions matching TRBD1. Trimming took 5 bases from V and 6 from J; bases not matched to a gene: 3. Germline-derived CDR1 and CDR2 are MNHEY and SVGAGI. This CDR3 spans 14 amino acids. The DNA for the CDR3 is TGTGCCAGCAGTGAAGGGACAGGGGGCAATGAGCAGTTCTTC. Translation: CASSEGTGGNEQFF.

The rearrangement joins TRBV11-2 to TRBJ1-1; no clear D gene. Trimming pared 0 bases from V and 3 bases from J, leaving 5 bases between. The CDR3 covers 13 residues. Germline CDR1 SGHAT, CDR2 FQNNGV. CDR3 DNA sequence: TGTGCCAGCAGCTTAGAGGCCGACACTGAAGCTTTCTTT. It specifies CASSLEADTEAFF.

The chain is built from TRBV6-5 and TRBJ2-1; no definite D call. The V end lost 4 bases, the J end lost 8 bases, and 15 bases lay between the germline ends. This CDR3 has 14 residues. The germline gives CDR1 MNHEY, CDR2 SVGAGI. CDR3 protein: CASSLVLNRDEQFF. DNA for the CDR3: TGTGCCAGCAGTTTAGTGCTGAACCGAGATGAGCAGTTCTTC.

This clone was seen just once. The rearrangement uses TRBV19 and TRBJ2-1, with 7 nucleotides matching TRBD1. Germline lookup yields CDR1 LNHDA and CDR2 SQIVND (reference sequence). This CDR3 is 14 amino acids long. After removal of 1 base from V and 9 bases from J, the junction contained 6 bases not matched to a gene. The CDR3 loop reads CASSIGTGTVEQFF. The DNA of the CDR3 is TGTGCCAGTAGTATAGGGACAGGTACCGTTGAGCAGTTCTTC.

CDR3 region: CASSYGQHNEKLFF. For the CDR3, the DNA is TGTGCCAGCAGTTACGGGCAGCATAATGAAAAACTGTTTTTT. This sequence joins TRBV6-5 and TRBJ1-4; D ambiguous. The CDR3 is 14 residues long. The V and J ends lost 2 bases and 4 bases respectively, with 8 bases between them. Germline CDR1 MNHEY, CDR2 SVGAGI.

CDR3 DNA sequence: TGTGCCAGCTCTTTTAGTAGCTCCTACGAGCAGTACTTC. Translation gives CASSFSSSYEQYF. This rearrangement joins TRBV6-1 to TRBJ2-7; D uncertain. The CDR3 contains 13 residues. With 8 bases removed from V and 0 bases from J, the gap between germline ends came to 11 bases. Per germline, CDR1 MNHNS and CDR2 SASEGT.

The chain links TRBV5-6 to TRBJ2-5, with 7 bases fitting TRBD2. CDR3 length: 14 amino acids. Germline-derived CDR1 and CDR2 are SGHDT and YYEEEE. V was pared by 4 bases and J by 0 bases, with 3 bases of the junction left unmatched. The CDR3 region is CASSQGLYQETQYF. The CDR3 coding sequence is TGTGCCAGCAGCCAGGGACTATACCAAGAGACCCAGTACTTC.

CDR3 region: CASSAGTLGANVLTF. The CDR3 DNA reads TGTGCCAGCAGCGCCGGGACTCTTGGGGCCAACGTCCTGACTTTC. V is TRBV7-9 and J is TRBJ2-6; possibly TRBD2 for D (6 bases). From germline, CDR1 is SEHNR and CDR2 FQNEAQ (reference sequence). The V and J ends lost 5 bases and 3 bases respectively, with 11 bases between them. This CDR3 has 15 residues.

The gene calls are TRBV19 and TRBJ1-4; TRBD1 matches 7 bases. The length of the CDR3 is 15 residues. CDR1 is LNHDA and CDR2 is SQIVND in the germline V gene (reference sequence). V dropped 11 bases and J dropped 0; count of bases not matched to a gene: 9. The chain's CDR3 is CASRGQGATNEKLFF. The CDR3 DNA reads as TGTGCCTCCCGGGGGCAGGGGGCAACTAATGAAAAACTGTTTTTT. Looking up the rest from reference TRBV19 and TRBJ1-4 gives the full variable domain: DGGITQSPKYLFRKEGQNVTLSCEQNLNHDAMYWYRQDPGQGLRLIYYSQIVNDFQKGDIAEGYSVSREKKESFPLTVTSAQKNPTAFYLCASRGQGATNEKLFFGSGTQLSVL.

Here the CDR3 reads CAISGSGGRPLHF. CDR3 nucleotide sequence: TGTGCCATCAGTGGAAGCGGCGGCCGACCCCTCCACTTT. This chain uses TRBV10-3 with TRBJ1-6, with unresolved D. V was trimmed by 4 bases and J by 12 bases, leaving 13 bases between them. There are 13 residues in the CDR3. The germline V gene encodes CDR1 ENHRY and CDR2 SYGVKD.

The rearrangement uses TRBV25-1 and TRBJ2-1, with 10 bases lining up with TRBD1. This CDR3 is built from 16 residues. Germline CDR1 is MGHDK and CDR2 is SYGVNS. With 2 bases clipped from V and 2 bases from J, the junction kept 3 bases outside the gene matches. The CDR3 DNA sequence: TGTGCCAGCAGTGAACAGGACAGGGGGGCCTACAATGAGCAGTTCTTC. Residues: CASSEQDRGAYNEQFF.

V gene TRBV7-9 combines with J gene TRBJ1-3, with 8 bases identical to TRBD1. J was trimmed by 1 base and V by 4 bases; bases with no gene match: 3. Germline V CDR1 and CDR2: SEHNR, FQNEAQ (reference sequence). CDR3 length: 15 amino acids. The CDR3 DNA sequence: TGTGCCAGCAGCTCGGACAGGGCTTCTGGAAACACCATATATTTT. Protein product: CASSSDRASGNTIYF.

The V call is TRBV6-1, the J call TRBJ2-2; TRBD1 agrees at 9 bases. Germline assignment: CDR1 MNHNS and CDR2 SASEGT. The V segment lost 6 bases and the J segment 4 bases; nucleotides outside the gene matches: 3. This CDR3 spans 14 amino acids. CDR3 residues: CASSWDRATGELFF. The CDR3 bases are TGTGCCAGCAGCTGGGACAGGGCCACCGGGGAGCTGTTTTTT.